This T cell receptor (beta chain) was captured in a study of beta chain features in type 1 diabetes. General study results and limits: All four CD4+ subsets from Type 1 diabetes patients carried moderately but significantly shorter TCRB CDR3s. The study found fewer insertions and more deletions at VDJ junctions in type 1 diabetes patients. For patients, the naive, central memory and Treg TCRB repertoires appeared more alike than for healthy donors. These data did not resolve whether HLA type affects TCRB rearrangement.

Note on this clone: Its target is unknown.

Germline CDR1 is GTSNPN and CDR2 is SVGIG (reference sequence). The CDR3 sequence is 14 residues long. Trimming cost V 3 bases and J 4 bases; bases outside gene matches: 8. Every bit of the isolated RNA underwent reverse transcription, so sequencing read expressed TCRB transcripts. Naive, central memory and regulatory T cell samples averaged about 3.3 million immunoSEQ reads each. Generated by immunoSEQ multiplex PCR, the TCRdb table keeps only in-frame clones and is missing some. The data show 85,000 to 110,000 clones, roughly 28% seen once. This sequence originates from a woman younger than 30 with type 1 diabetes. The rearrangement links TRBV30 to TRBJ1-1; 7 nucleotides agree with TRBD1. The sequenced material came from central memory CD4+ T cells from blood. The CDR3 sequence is CAWRGDSWGTEAFF. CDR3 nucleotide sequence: TGTGCCTGGAGGGGGGACAGCTGGGGCACTGAAGCTTTCTTT.